This T cell receptor (beta chain) was retrieved from a study of blood T cell repertoires in COVID-19. The V and J ends lost 4 bases and 1 base respectively, with 11 bases between them. The CDR3 has 14 amino acids. Germline CDR1 is SGHRS and CDR2 is YFSETQ. Per the original data handling: It was from reference gene primer amplification that nucleated cell counts were estimated. Measured with immunoSEQ multiplex PCR; TCRdb has only the in-frame clones, and not every one. V and J calls and clone size are as listed in that table; D and trimming were resolved from the DNA. The sample has about 130,000 clones; 80% to 85% are singletons.

This TCR derives from a man aged 30 to 39 who had recovered from COVID-19. J is TRBJ1-1 and V is TRBV5-1; tentatively, D is TRBD1 (6 bases). What was sequenced was PBMCs or T cells enriched from blood (not recorded which). This chain's CDR3 is CASSPRTANTEAFF. The CDR3 DNA sequence: TGCGCCAGCAGCCCCAGGACAGCGAACACTGAAGCTTTCTTT.